These 9 T cell receptor beta chains share one sample of origin, sequenced in a study of shared clonotypes between healthy human individuals. The protocol was immunoSEQ multiplex PCR, while the TCRdb copy is restricted to in-frame clones and leaves out a portion. The profile covers some 2.1 million clones, with roughly 95% appearing a single time and roughly 0.13% taken by the ten largest. Sequencing used naive CD4+ T cells sorted from blood. This sample's subset: CD45RA+ positively selected. The origin of the receptors is a man between 18 and 35 years old in good health.

The V call is TRBV10-1, the J call TRBJ1-1, with 7 nucleotides matching TRBD1. The CDR3 consists of 14 residues. CDR1 is WNHNN and CDR2 is SYGVQD in the germline V gene (reference sequence). With 3 bases clipped from V and 5 bases from J, the junction kept 6 bases outside the gene matches. The CDR3 DNA follows: TGCGCCAGCAGTGAAGGGAGGGGGCGTACTGAAGCTTTCTTT. It translates to CASSEGRGRTEAFF.

J is TRBJ2-3 and V is TRBV10-2; no reliable D call. The CDR3 extends over 11 amino acids. The V gene lost 5 bases and the J gene lost 2 bases, with 2 bases spanning the gap. Germline V gene data show CDR1 as WSHSY and CDR2 as SAAADI. The DNA for the CDR3 is TGCGCCAGCAGTCTCACAGATACGCAGTATTTT. This sequence encodes CASSLTDTQYF.

The rearrangement links TRBV6-1 to TRBJ1-1; 10 bases match TRBD1. Trimming took 3 bases from V and 7 from J; bases not matched to a gene: 8. Germline V CDR1 and CDR2: MNHNS, SASEGT. This CDR3 spans 15 amino acids. Here the CDR3 reads CASSDYRDRGDEAFF. In nucleotides, the CDR3 is TGTGCCAGCAGTGACTACCGGGACAGGGGAGATGAAGCTTTCTTT.

The CDR3 bases are TGCGCCAGCAGCCAAGAAGGGCCTCGAAGTAGGTTCACAGATACGCAGTATTTT. This encodes CASSQEGPRSRFTDTQYF. J is TRBJ2-3 and V is TRBV4-3; D is uncertain. Germline lookup yields CDR1 LGHNA and CDR2 YSLEER. V was clipped by 0 bases and J by 2 bases, with 18 bases between them. CDR3 length equals 18 residues.

The rearrangement links TRBV30 to TRBJ2-5; 9 nucleotides match TRBD2. Germline V CDR1 and CDR2: GTSNPN, SVGIG (reference sequence). This CDR3 comprises 15 residues. V lost 0 bases and J lost 3; bases outside the gene matches: 5. In DNA form, the CDR3 reads TGTGCCTGGAGTGTAGCTAGCGGGATAAAAGAGACCCAGTACTTC. This encodes CAWSVASGIKETQYF.

The V call is TRBV5-1, the J call TRBJ2-3; 8 bases align to TRBD1. V trimming: 2 bases; J trimming: 3 bases; junction bases outside the gene matches: 5. The CDR3 has 15 residues. The germline V gene has CDR1 SGHRS and CDR2 YFSETQ. The CDR3 here is CASSFTTGETDTQYF. DNA of the CDR3: TGCGCCAGCAGCTTCACGACAGGGGAAACAGATACGCAGTATTTT.

The chain is built from TRBV10-3 and TRBJ2-2, with 7 bases aligning to TRBD1. CDR3 length equals 15 residues. With 2 bases clipped from V and 7 bases from J, the junction kept 7 bases outside the gene matches. Germline loops: CDR1 ENHRY, CDR2 SYGVKD. CDR3 DNA sequence: TGTGCCATCAGTGAGCCGGGACAGCCGGGCGGGGAGCTGTTTTTT. It specifies CAISEPGQPGGELFF.

This chain links TRBV10-1 with TRBJ2-3; 8 positions agree with TRBD1. CDR1 is WNHNN and CDR2 is SYGVQD in the germline V gene (reference sequence). Trimming removed 8 bases from V and 7 bases from J; junction bases left unmatched: 11. The CDR3 runs 14 residues. The CDR3 sequence is CASARDRSKNTQYF. The CDR3 nucleotides are TGCGCCAGCGCCCGGGACAGGAGTAAAAATACGCAGTATTTT.

The chain is built from TRBV7-9 and TRBJ2-5; 7 nucleotides line up with TRBD1. V trimming: 5 bases; J trimming: 3 bases; junction bases outside the gene matches: 3. This CDR3 is built from 13 residues. The germline V gene has CDR1 SEHNR and CDR2 FQNEAQ (reference sequence). The CDR3 DNA reads TGTGCCAGCAGCCGAGACAGGGAAGAGACCCAGTACTTC. This codes for CASSRDREETQYF.